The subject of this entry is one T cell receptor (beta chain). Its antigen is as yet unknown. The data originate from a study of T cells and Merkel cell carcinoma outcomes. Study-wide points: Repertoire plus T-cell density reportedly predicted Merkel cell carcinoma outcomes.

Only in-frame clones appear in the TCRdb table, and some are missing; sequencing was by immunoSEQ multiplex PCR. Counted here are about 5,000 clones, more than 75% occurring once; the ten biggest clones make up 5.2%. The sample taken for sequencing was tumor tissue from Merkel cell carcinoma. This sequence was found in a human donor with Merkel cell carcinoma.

The CDR3 DNA reads as TGCGCCAGCAGCGGGAATATGGAGACCTATGGCTACACCTTC. The encoded protein is CASSGNMETYGYTF. The genes are TRBV5-1 and TRBJ1-2; D ambiguous. V was shortened by 4 bases and J by 4 bases, with 14 bases between the two germline ends. This CDR3 spans 14 amino acids. Germline values: CDR1 SGHRS, CDR2 YFSETQ.